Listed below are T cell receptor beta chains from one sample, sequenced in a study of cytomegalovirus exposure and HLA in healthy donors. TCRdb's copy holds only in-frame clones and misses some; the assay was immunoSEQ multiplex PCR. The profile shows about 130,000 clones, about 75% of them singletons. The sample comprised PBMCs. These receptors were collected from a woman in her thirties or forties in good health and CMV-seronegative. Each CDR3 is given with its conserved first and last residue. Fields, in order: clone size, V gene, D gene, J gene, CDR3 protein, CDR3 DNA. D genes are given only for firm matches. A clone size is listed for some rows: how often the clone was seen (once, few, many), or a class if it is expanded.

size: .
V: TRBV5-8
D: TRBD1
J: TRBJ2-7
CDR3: CASSLAGTGPDQQYF
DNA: TGTGCCAGCAGCTTGGCCGGGACAGGGCCTGATCAGCAGTACTTC

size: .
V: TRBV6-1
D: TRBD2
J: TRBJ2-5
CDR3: CASTASGEGETQYF
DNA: TGTGCCAGCACGGCTAGCGGGGAGGGAGAGACCCAGTACTTC

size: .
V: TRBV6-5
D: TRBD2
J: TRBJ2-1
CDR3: CASSYTTLAEQFF
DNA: TGTGCCAGCAGTTACACTACACTAGCGGAGCAGTTCTTC

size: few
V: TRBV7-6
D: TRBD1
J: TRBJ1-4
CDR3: CASSLVQGFATNEKLFF
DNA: TGTGCCAGCAGCTTGGTACAGGGGTTCGCAACTAATGAAAAACTGTTTTTT

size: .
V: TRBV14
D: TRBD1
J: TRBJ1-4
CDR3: CASRQGGQGDWGFATNEKLFF
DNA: TGTGCCAGCAGACAGGGGGGACAGGGGGATTGGGGGTTTGCAACTAATGAAAAACTGTTTTTT

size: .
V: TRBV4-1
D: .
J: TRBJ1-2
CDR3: CASRIPGMDGYTF
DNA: TGCGCCAGCAGAATACCAGGGATGGATGGCTACACCTTC

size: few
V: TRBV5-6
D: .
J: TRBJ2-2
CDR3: CASSSYTGELFF
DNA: TGTGCCAGCAGCTCATACACCGGGGAGCTGTTTTTT

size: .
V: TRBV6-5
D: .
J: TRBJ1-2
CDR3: CASSYSGANYGYTF
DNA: TGTGCCAGCAGTTACTCGGGAGCTAACTATGGCTACACCTTC

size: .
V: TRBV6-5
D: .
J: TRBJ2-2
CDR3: CASSPTGADTGELFF
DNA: TGTGCCAGCAGTCCCACAGGAGCCGACACCGGGGAGCTGTTTTTT

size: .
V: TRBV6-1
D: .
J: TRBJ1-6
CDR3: CASREERAANSPLHF
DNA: TGTGCCAGCAGGGAGGAAAGGGCGGCCAATTCACCCCTCCACTTT

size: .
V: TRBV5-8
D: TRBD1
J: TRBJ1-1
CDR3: CASSKRTGMNTEAFF
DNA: TGTGCCAGCAGCAAACGGACAGGGATGAACACTGAAGCTTTCTTT

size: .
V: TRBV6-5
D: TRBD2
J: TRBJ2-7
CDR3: CASNLAGAHIYEQYF
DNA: TGTGCCAGCAATTTAGCGGGGGCGCATATCTACGAGCAGTACTTC

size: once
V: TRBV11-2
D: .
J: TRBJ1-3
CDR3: CASSPYRDVSSGNTIYF
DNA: TGTGCCAGCAGCCCTTACAGGGACGTGAGCTCTGGAAACACCATATATTTT

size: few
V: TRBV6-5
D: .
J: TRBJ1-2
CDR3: CASSRDRIYTF
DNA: TGTGCCAGCAGTCGAGACAGGATCTACACCTTC

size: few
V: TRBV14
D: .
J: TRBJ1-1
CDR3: CASSQVPRMNTEAFF
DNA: TGTGCCAGCAGCCAAGTTCCGAGGATGAACACTGAAGCTTTCTTT

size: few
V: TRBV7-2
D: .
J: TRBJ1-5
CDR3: CASSLGNGGGGRPQHF
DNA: TGTGCCAGCAGCTTAGGAAACGGGGGTGGGGGTCGGCCCCAGCATTTT

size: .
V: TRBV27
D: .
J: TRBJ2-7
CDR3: CASSLGSSTDYEQYF
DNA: TGTGCCAGCAGTTTGGGTAGCAGCACCGACTACGAGCAGTACTTC

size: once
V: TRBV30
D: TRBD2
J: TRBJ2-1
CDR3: CAWRPAGTYNEQFF
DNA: TGTGCCTGGAGGCCAGCGGGGACTTACAATGAGCAGTTCTTC

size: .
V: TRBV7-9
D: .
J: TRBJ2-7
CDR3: CASSLVTPSSEQYF
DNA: TGTGCCAGCAGCTTAGTCACCCCCTCCAGCGAGCAGTACTTC

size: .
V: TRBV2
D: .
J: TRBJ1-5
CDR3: CASSEATAAVNQPQHF
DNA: TGTGCCAGCAGTGAAGCGACGGCGGCCGTCAATCAGCCCCAGCATTTT

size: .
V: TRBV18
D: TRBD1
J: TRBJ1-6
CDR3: CASSPTGAKNLPLHF
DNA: TGTGCCAGCTCTCCGACAGGGGCCAAGAATTTACCCCTCCACTTT

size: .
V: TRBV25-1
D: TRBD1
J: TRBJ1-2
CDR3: CASSPGQTNYGYTF
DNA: TGTGCCAGCAGTCCGGGACAGACTAACTATGGCTACACCTTC

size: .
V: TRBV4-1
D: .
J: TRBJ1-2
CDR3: CASSRPTQGSYGYTF
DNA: TGCGCCAGCAGCCGGCCGACTCAGGGCTCCTATGGCTACACCTTC

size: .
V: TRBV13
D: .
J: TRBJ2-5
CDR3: CASSLTGETQYF
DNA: TGTGCCAGCAGCTTAACTGGAGAGACCCAGTACTTC

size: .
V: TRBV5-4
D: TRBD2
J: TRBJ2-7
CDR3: CASSLGRGGHYEQYF
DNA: TGTGCCAGCAGCTTAGGGCGGGGGGGCCACTACGAGCAGTACTTC

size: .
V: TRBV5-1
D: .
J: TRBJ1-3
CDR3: CASSLGGENTIYF
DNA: TGCGCCAGCAGCTTGGGGGGCGAAAACACCATATATTTT

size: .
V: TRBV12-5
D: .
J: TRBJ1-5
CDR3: CASAPGSGQPQHF
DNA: TGTGCTAGTGCCCCCGGCAGCGGGCAGCCCCAGCATTTT

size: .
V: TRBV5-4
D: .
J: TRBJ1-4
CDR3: CASSLGGATNEKLFF
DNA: TGTGCCAGCAGCCTCGGAGGTGCAACTAATGAAAAACTGTTTTTT

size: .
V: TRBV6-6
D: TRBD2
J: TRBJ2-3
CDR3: CASSYRRGKDTQYF
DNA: TGTGCCAGCAGTTACAGGCGGGGGAAAGATACGCAGTATTTT

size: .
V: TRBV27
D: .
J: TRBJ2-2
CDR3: CASSLQGEVGELFF
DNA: TGTGCCAGCAGCTTACAGGGTGAGGTCGGGGAGCTGTTTTTT

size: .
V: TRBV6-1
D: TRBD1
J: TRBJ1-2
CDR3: CASSETGSDGYTF
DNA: TGTGCCAGCAGTGAGACAGGGTCGGACGGCTACACCTTC

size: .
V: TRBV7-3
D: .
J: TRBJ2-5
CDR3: CASSPAPQETQYF
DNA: TGTGCCAGCAGCCCAGCGCCACAAGAGACCCAGTACTTC

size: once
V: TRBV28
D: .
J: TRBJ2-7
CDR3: CASSYGAGDKQYF
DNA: TGTGCCAGCAGTTACGGGGCAGGGGATAAGCAGTACTTC

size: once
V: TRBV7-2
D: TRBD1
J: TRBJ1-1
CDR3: CASRDRGFSRNTEAFF
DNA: TGTGCCAGCCGGGACAGGGGGTTTAGTAGGAACACTGAAGCTTTCTTT

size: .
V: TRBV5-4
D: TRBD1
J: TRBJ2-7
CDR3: CASSLGGGQGYEQYF
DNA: TGTGCCAGCAGCTTGGGGGGGGGACAGGGCTACGAGCAGTACTTC

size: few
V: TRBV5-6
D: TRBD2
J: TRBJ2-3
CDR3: CASSLDGGGAGTQYF
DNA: TGTGCCAGCAGCTTGGATGGCGGGGGGGCCGGTACGCAGTATTTT

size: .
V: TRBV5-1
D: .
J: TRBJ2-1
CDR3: CASSFQTGDYNEQFF
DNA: TGCGCCAGCAGCTTCCAGACAGGAGACTACAATGAGCAGTTCTTC

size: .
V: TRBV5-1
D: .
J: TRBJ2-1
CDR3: CASSLFLEEQFF
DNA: TGCGCCAGCAGCTTGTTTCTGGAGGAGCAGTTCTTC

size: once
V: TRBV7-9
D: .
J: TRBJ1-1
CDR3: CASSSQGGTEAFF
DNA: TGTGCCAGCAGCTCTCAGGGCGGCACTGAAGCTTTCTTT

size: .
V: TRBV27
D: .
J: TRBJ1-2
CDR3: CASSLSAGEVVYGYTF
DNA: TGTGCCAGCAGTTTATCGGCGGGGGAAGTCGTTTATGGCTACACCTTC

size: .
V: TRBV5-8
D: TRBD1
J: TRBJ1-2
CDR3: CASSSGQGFSIVYGYTF
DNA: TGTGCCAGCAGCTCCGGACAGGGATTCTCTATTGTCTATGGCTACACCTTC

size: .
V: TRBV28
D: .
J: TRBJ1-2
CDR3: CASSSKRSSGRYGYTF
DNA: TGTGCCAGCAGTTCCAAAAGGTCCTCCGGCAGGTATGGCTACACCTTC

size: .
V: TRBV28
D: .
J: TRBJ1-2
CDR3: CASSPGGVYGYTF
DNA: TGTGCCAGCAGCCCGGGGGGGGTATATGGCTACACCTTC

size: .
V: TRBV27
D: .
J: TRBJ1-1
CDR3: CASSLYRNTEAFF
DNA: TGTGCCAGCAGTTTATACAGGAACACTGAAGCTTTCTTT

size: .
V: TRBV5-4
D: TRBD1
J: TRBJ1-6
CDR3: CASSAGQGNSPLHF
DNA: TGTGCCAGCAGCGCCGGACAGGGGAATTCACCCCTCCACTTT

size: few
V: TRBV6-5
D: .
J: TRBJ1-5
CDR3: CASRLYSNQPQHF
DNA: TGTGCCAGCAGACTCTATAGCAATCAGCCCCAGCATTTT

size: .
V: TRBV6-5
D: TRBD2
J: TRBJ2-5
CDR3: CASRRSTGGETQYF
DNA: TGTGCCAGCAGACGATCCACGGGGGGGGAGACCCAGTACTTC

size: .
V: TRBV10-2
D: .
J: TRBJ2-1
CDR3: CASSEIVLRGEQFF
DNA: TGCGCCAGCAGTGAGATCGTCCTACGAGGTGAGCAGTTCTTC

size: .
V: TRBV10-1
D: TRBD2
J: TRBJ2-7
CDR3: CASRAGTSGSYEQYF
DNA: TGCGCCAGCAGAGCCGGGACTAGCGGATCCTACGAGCAGTACTTC

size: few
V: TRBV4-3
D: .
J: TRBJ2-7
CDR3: CASSRTGGTYEQYF
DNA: TGCGCCAGCAGCCGGACCGGGGGAACCTACGAGCAGTACTTC

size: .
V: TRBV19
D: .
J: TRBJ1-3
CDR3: CASSISRSGNTIYF
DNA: TGTGCCAGTAGTATAAGCCGCTCTGGAAACACCATATATTTT

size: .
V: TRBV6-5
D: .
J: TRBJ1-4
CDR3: CASRRNGEAGEKLFF
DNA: TGTGCCAGCCGCCGAAATGGGGAGGCTGGGGAAAAACTGTTTTTT

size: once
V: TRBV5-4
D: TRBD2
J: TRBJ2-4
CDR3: CASSLVFSAGDKNIQYF
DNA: TGTGCCAGCAGCTTGGTATTTTCGGCGGGAGACAAAAACATTCAGTACTTC

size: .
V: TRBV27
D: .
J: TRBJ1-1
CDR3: CASSLSRPNTEAFF
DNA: TGTGCCAGCAGTTTATCGAGGCCGAACACTGAAGCTTTCTTT

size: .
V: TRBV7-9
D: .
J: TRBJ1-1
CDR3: CASSFAGNTEAFF
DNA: TGTGCCAGCAGCTTCGCGGGGAATACTGAAGCTTTCTTT